Shown below are 5 T cell receptor beta chains from a single sample sequenced in a study of T cells in Graves' hyperthyroidism and ophthalmopathy. Regions amplified from RNA transcripts were the TCR beta CDR3 regions. The HTBI primer set served for first-round RT-PCR of the TCR CDR3. One entry per CDR3 protein, called by TCRdb with MiXCR from the multiplex PCR reads. The data show around 800,000 distinct CDR3 sequences, with around 39% seen just once and roughly 8.3% held by the top ten. The sequencing input was blood. The receptors here all came from a man younger than 35 with Graves' hyperthyroidism.

A few counts support this clonotype. This rearrangement joins TRBV28 to TRBJ2-7; possibly TRBD1 for D (5 bases). Germline assignment: CDR1 MDHEN and CDR2 SYDVKM. V shed 6 bases and J shed 4 bases, with 10 bases lying between them. CDR3 size: 12 residues. The CDR3 sequence: CASSRKGYEQYF. The CDR3 DNA sequence: TGTGCCAGCAGCCGAAAGGGGTACGAGCAGTACTTC. Supplemented by reference TRBV28 and TRBJ2-7, the full variable domain reads DVKVTQSSRYLVKRTGEKVFLECVQDMDHENMFWYRQDPGLGLRLIYFSYDVKMKEKGDIPEGYSVSREKKERFSLILESASTNQTSMYLCASSRKGYEQYFGPGTRLTVT.

A few counts support this clonotype. The chain links TRBV12-3 or TRBV12-4 to TRBJ1-1, with D uncertain. V dropped 10 bases and J dropped 6 bases, with 18 bases sitting between them. CDR3 length equals 13 residues. The CDR3 protein is CATCGVGIAEAFF. For the CDR3, the DNA is TGTGCCACTTGCGGGGTAGGAATTGCTGAAGCTTTCTTT.

This clonotype was seen a handful of times. The genes are TRBV4-1 and TRBJ1-1; D remains unclear. The germline V and J ends were trimmed by 0 bases and 2 bases, with 16 bases remaining between them. The CDR3 totals 17 residues. Looked up from germline, CDR1 is MGHRA and CDR2 is YSYEKL. The CDR3 nucleotides read TGCGCCAGCAGCCAAGAAGGAAGGACCTTACGAAACACTGAAGCTTTCTTT. This sequence encodes CASSQEGRTLRNTEAFF.

This clonotype was seen more than once but under ten times. The rearrangement joins TRBV4-1 to TRBJ1-5; the match to TRBD1 covers 7 bases. Germline loops: CDR1 MGHRA, CDR2 YSYEKL. This CDR3 has 15 amino acids. With 1 base clipped from V and 4 bases from J, the junction kept 4 bases outside the gene matches. CDR3 in DNA: TGCGCCAGCAGCCAAGGGACAGGAGAGAATCAGCCCCAGCATTTT. It codes for CASSQGTGENQPQHF.

Turning to this clonotype: This may be a read error, as it is one base from a much larger clone. Here the CDR3 reads CTSSLEWADEQYF. Written as DNA, the CDR3 is TGCACCAGCAGCTTGGAGTGGGCAGACGAGCAGTACTTC. V and J are TRBV5-1 and TRBJ2-7; D remains unclear. CDR1 is SGHRS, CDR2 YFSETQ, per germline. The CDR3 sequence is 13 residues long.